These 2 T cell receptor beta chains were sequenced from one sample in a study of blood T cell repertoires in COVID-19. Only in-frame clones appear in the TCRdb table, and some are missing; sequencing was by immunoSEQ multiplex PCR. Among about 220,000 clones listed, 65% to 90% were seen once. The sample comprised peripheral blood. The receptors stem from a woman in her 70s with COVID-19, enrolled during active disease.

The V and J genes are TRBV5-4 and TRBJ1-1, with D perhaps matching TRBD1 (6 bases). Germline CDR1 is SGHNT and CDR2 is YYREEE (reference sequence). V gave up 4 bases and J gave up 5 bases, with 15 bases separating them. The CDR3 is 14 amino acids. The CDR3 DNA reads as TGTGCCAGCAGCCCCAGGGGAGGGGAAACTGAAGCTTTCTTT. Its protein is CASSPRGGETEAFF.

The CDR3 DNA reads TGTGCCAGCAGCGTAGACGGGACAGGGAATTCACCCCTCCACTTT. Protein sequence: CASSVDGTGNSPLHF. The chain carries TRBV9 and TRBJ1-6, with 9 bases identical to TRBD1. V trimming: 0 bases; J trimming: 7 bases; junction bases outside the gene matches: 2. CDR1 and CDR2 (germline): SGDLS, YYNGEE. CDR3 length: 15 residues.